The 20 T cell receptor beta chains below come from one sample, sequenced in a study of blood T cell repertoires in COVID-19. The method was immunoSEQ multiplex PCR; TCRdb's version includes in-frame clones alone and lacks a portion of them. The sample consists of 88,000 or so clones, approximately 83% of them appearing once. The sequenced sample was peripheral blood. The receptors were gathered from a human donor in a cohort sampled during active COVID-19.

CDR3 sequence: CSARTSGIVDTQYF. In nucleotides, the CDR3 is TGCAGCGCCCGGACTAGCGGGATCGTAGATACGCAGTATTTT. V gene TRBV29-1 combines with J gene TRBJ2-3; 12 bases match TRBD2. Germline assignment: CDR1 SQVTM and CDR2 ANQGSEA. Losses at the gene ends were 7 bases for V and 5 bases for J; bases not matched to a gene: 7. This CDR3 is built from 14 residues.

This clone occurred a few times. The chain has TRBV6-5 and TRBJ2-3; D not resolved. The CDR3 runs to 10 residues. Germline lookup yields CDR1 MNHEY and CDR2 SVGAGI. V was clipped by 10 bases and J by 6 bases, with 8 bases between them. The CDR3 DNA is TGTGCCACCCTCGGGGATACGCAGTATTTT. Its translation is CATLGDTQYF.

This clone appeared a few times. The rearrangement joins TRBV5-1 to TRBJ1-5; a possible D gene is TRBD1 (5 bases). Germline assignment: CDR1 SGHRS and CDR2 YFSETQ. There are 14 residues in the CDR3. Trimming shortened V by 0 bases and J by 2 bases, and 6 bases separated the two germline ends. CDR3 sequence reads: CASSLEGGNQPQHF. The CDR3 bases are TGCGCCAGCAGCTTGGAAGGGGGCAATCAGCCCCAGCATTTT.

The chain has TRBV27 and TRBJ1-6; D ambiguous. The CDR3 is 12 residues long. V was trimmed by 6 bases and J by 14 bases, leaving 14 bases between them. CDR1 and CDR2 (germline): MNHEY, SMNVEV (reference sequence). The CDR3 nucleotides read TGTGCCAGCAGCCCCGGGAGGCCCACCCTCCACTTT. This encodes CASSPGRPTLHF.

For the CDR3, the DNA is TGTGCCAGCAGCTTAGACAGGGGGCATGCAAATGGCTACACCTTC. Its translation: CASSLDRGHANGYTF. The chain couples TRBV5-4 to TRBJ1-2, with 10 bases lining up with TRBD1. The germline V gene encodes CDR1 SGHNT and CDR2 YYREEE (reference sequence). The J segment lost 6 bases and the V segment lost 2 bases, leaving 7 bases of the junction unmatched. The CDR3 extends over 15 amino acids.

The rearrangement joins TRBV6-5 to TRBJ1-2; weak D call: TRBD1 (6 bases). The CDR3 is 14 amino acids. Germline V gene sequence: CDR1 MNHEY, CDR2 SVGAGI. V was trimmed by 5 bases and J by 6 bases, leaving 16 bases between them. Written as DNA, the CDR3 is TGTGCCAGCAGTCCGCTGGGGGCGGAGGATGGCTACACCTTC. Protein product: CASSPLGAEDGYTF.

This clone was recorded a few times. The chain couples TRBV7-3 to TRBJ1-1; D possibly corresponds to TRBD1 (6 bases). The CDR3 consists of 15 residues. Trimming took 5 bases from V and 2 from J, leaving 15 bases between them. Germline V lookup: CDR1 SGHTA, CDR2 FQGTGA. CDR3 residues: CASSPQGIPNTEAFF. The DNA for the CDR3 is TGTGCCAGCAGCCCTCAGGGGATCCCCAACACTGAAGCTTTCTTT.

The chain links TRBV6-5 to TRBJ2-7, with D possibly TRBD1 on 8 matching bases. Germline CDR1 reads MNHEY; CDR2 reads SVGAGI. The CDR3 sequence is 15 residues long. The V gene lost 6 bases and the J gene lost 2 bases, with 17 bases spanning the gap. This CDR3 is CASRNRGGTAYEQYF. In DNA form, the CDR3 reads TGTGCCAGCAGAAACAGGGGGGGTACAGCCTACGAGCAGTACTTC.

The genes are TRBV5-4 and TRBJ2-3; 10 nucleotides agree with TRBD2. The germline V gene encodes CDR1 SGHNT and CDR2 YYREEE (reference sequence). Losses at the gene ends were 2 bases for V and 3 bases for J; bases not matched to a gene: 6. CDR3 length: 16 residues. CDR3 in DNA: TGTGCCAGCAGCTTCCCTAGCGGGGGAAGTACAGATACGCAGTATTTT. This translates into CASSFPSGGSTDTQYF.

The chain is built from TRBV19 and TRBJ1-1; tentatively, D is TRBD1 (6 bases). CDR3 length equals 14 residues. Deletions cut 7 bases from V and 7 bases from J, with 19 bases between. Per the germline V gene, CDR1 is LNHDA and CDR2 is SQIVND (reference sequence). The CDR3: CASTPGVIRGEAFF. The CDR3 DNA follows: TGTGCCAGTACCCCAGGGGTCATTAGGGGTGAAGCTTTCTTT. The entire variable domain, with the rest obtained from reference TRBV19 and TRBJ1-1, is as follows: DGGITQSPKYLFRKEGQNVTLSCEQNLNHDAMYWYRQDPGQGLRLIYYSQIVNDFQKGDIAEGYSVSREKKESFPLTVTSAQKNPTAFYLCASTPGVIRGEAFFGQGTRLTVV.

The chain carries TRBV5-8 and TRBJ1-1, with 9 bases lining up with TRBD1. Germline values: CDR1 SGHTS, CDR2 YDEGEE. This CDR3 comprises 14 residues. Unmatched junction bases numbered 6, after V lost 4 bases and J lost 5 bases. Here the CDR3 reads CASSRGDRETEAFF. CDR3 in DNA: TGTGCCAGCAGCCGTGGGGACAGGGAAACTGAAGCTTTCTTT.

V and J are TRBV5-4 and TRBJ2-3; TRBD2 aligns across 7 bases. The germline V gene encodes CDR1 SGHNT and CDR2 YYREEE (reference sequence). The CDR3 is made up of 16 amino acids. J gave up 1 base and V 2 bases, and 7 bases lay outside the gene matches. The CDR3 spells CASSFGSGAGTDTQYF. In nucleotides, the CDR3 is TGTGCCAGCAGCTTTGGGAGCGGGGCGGGCACAGATACGCAGTATTTT.

The genes are TRBV28 and TRBJ2-2; tentatively, D is TRBD1 (7 bases). The CDR3 totals 16 residues. Per germline, CDR1 MDHEN and CDR2 SYDVKM. Trimming took 5 bases from V and 4 from J, leaving 17 bases between them. CDR3 nucleotides: TGTGCCAGCAGTGGCGGGACAGCCTACTTCACCGGGGAGCTGTTTTTT. Translation: CASSGGTAYFTGELFF.

The chain recombines TRBV19 with TRBJ1-2; 7 bases are a match to TRBD1. Trimming removed 5 bases from V and 5 bases from J; junction bases left unmatched: 5. This CDR3 region has 13 residues. CDR1 is LNHDA, CDR2 SQIVND, per germline (reference sequence). CDR3 sequence reads: CASSVGTVYGYTF. In DNA, the CDR3 is TGTGCCAGTAGTGTCGGGACAGTATATGGCTACACCTTC.

This chain connects TRBV7-8 to TRBJ1-5; D may be TRBD1 (5 bases). This CDR3 is built from 14 residues. Germline CDR1 SGHVS, CDR2 FQNEAQ. Trimming stripped 5 bases from V and 7 bases from J, with 15 bases between. The CDR3 reads CASSPDSLRQPQHF. In DNA, the CDR3 is TGTGCCAGCAGCCCCGACAGCCTGAGGCAGCCCCAGCATTTT.

The DNA of the CDR3 is TGTGCCAGTAGTCCGCCGACAGGGAGCACAGATACGCAGTATTTT. It codes for CASSPPTGSTDTQYF. This sequence joins TRBV19 and TRBJ2-3, with 7 bases identical to TRBD1. CDR1 and CDR2 from the germline V gene are LNHDA and SQIVND (reference sequence). The CDR3 runs 15 residues. Unmatched junction bases numbered 5, after V lost 5 bases and J lost 0 bases.

The rearrangement uses TRBV7-6 and TRBJ2-7; TRBD2 agrees at 8 bases. The length of the CDR3 is 14 residues. The junction had 7 bases not matched to a gene; V was cut back by 5 bases and J by 4 bases. CDR1 SGHVS and CDR2 FNYEAQ come from the germline V gene. The CDR3 DNA is TGTGCCAGCAGCCCGGCGGGGGGAGTATACGAGCAGTACTTC. Translating it yields CASSPAGGVYEQYF.

The J gene is TRBJ1-2, the V gene TRBV29-1, with 7 bases fitting TRBD1. This CDR3 region has 13 residues. Losses at the gene ends were 5 bases for V and 5 bases for J; bases not matched to a gene: 8. Germline V lookup: CDR1 SQVTM, CDR2 ANQGSEA. The CDR3 coding sequence is TGCAGCGTTTCTGAGGGGGCAGAATATGGCTACACCTTC. Protein product: CSVSEGAEYGYTF.

There are a few counts of this clone. The chain has TRBV12-3 or TRBV12-4 and TRBJ1-2; the match to TRBD1 covers 7 bases. The CDR3 consists of 12 residues. V shed 6 bases, J shed 8 bases, and the junction held 6 bases outside the gene matches. The CDR3 region is CASRTQGYGYTF. The CDR3 DNA follows: TGTGCCAGCAGGACACAGGGGTACGGCTACACCTTC.

There are a few counts of this clone. The chain couples TRBV27 to TRBJ1-2, with D tentatively TRBD1 (5 bases). The CDR3 runs 15 residues. Trimming shortened V by 5 bases and J by 4 bases, and 17 bases separated the two germline ends. CDR1 and CDR2 from the germline V gene are MNHEY and SMNVEV (reference sequence). This chain's CDR3 is CASSPLPGVSYGYTF. Written as DNA, the CDR3 is TGTGCCAGCAGTCCCCTCCCGGGGGTTAGCTATGGCTACACCTTC.